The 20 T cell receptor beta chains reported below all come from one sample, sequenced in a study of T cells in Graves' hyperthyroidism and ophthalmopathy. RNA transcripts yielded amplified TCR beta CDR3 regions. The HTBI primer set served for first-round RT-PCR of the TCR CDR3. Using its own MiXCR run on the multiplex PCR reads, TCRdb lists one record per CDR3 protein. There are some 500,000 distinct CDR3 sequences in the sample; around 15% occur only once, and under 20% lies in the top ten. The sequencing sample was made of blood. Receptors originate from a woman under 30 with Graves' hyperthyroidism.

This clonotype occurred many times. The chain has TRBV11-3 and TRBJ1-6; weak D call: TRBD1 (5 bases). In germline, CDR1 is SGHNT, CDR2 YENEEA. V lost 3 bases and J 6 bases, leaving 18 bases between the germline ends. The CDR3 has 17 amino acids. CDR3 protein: CASSFRTGTSPNSPLHF. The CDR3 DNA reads TGTGCCAGCAGCTTCCGTACCGGGACCTCTCCTAATTCACCCCTCCACTTT.

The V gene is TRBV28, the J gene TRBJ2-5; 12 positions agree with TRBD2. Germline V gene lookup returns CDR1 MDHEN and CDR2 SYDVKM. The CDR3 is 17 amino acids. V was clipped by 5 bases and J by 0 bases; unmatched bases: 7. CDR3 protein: CASSPQGTSGHQETQYF. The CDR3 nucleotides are TGTGCCAGCAGTCCCCAAGGGACTAGCGGGCACCAAGAGACCCAGTACTTC.

The CDR3 loop is CASSLSGRSAETQYF. As DNA, the CDR3 is TGTGCCAGCAGTTTAAGCGGGAGGTCAGCAGAGACCCAGTACTTC. The chain recombines TRBV12-3 or TRBV12-4 with TRBJ2-5; 9 nucleotides agree with TRBD2. Unmatched junction bases numbered 5, after V lost 2 bases and J lost 4 bases. The CDR3 has 15 residues.

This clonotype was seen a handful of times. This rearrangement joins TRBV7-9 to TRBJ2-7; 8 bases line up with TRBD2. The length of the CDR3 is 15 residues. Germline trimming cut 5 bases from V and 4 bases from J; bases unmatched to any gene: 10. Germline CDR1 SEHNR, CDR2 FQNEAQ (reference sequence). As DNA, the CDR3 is TGTGCCAGCAGCCGAGGACTAGCAATACCTTACGAGCAGTACGTC. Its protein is CASSRGLAIPYEQYV.

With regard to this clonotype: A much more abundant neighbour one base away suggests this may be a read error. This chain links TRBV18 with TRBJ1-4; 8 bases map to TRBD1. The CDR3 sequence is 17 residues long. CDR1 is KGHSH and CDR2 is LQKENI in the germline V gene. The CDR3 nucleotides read TGTGCCAGCTCACCATACTTATTTACAGGGGGAGAAGAAAGACTGTTTTTT. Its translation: CASSPYLFTGGEERLFF.

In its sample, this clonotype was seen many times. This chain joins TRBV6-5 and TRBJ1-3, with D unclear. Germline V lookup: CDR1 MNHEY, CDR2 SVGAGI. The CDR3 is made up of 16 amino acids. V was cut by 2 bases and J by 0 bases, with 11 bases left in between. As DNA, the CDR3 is TGTGCCAGCAGTTACGGTGGGGTTGCCTCTGGAAACACCATATATTTT. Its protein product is CASSYGGVASGNTIYF.

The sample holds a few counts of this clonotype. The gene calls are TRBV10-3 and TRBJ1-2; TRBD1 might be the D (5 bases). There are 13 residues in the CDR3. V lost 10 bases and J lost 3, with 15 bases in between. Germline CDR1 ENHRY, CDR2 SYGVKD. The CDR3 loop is CASSREEDYGYTF. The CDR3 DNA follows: TGTGCCAGCTCCAGGGAGGAGGACTATGGCTACACCTTC.

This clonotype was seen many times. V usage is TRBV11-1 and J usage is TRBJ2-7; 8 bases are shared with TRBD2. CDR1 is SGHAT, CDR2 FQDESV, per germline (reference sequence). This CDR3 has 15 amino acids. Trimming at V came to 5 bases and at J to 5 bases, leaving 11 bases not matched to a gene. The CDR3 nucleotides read TGTGCCAGCAGCCACCGATCCAGCGGGAGCAACGAGCAGTACTTC. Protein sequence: CASSHRSSGSNEQYF.

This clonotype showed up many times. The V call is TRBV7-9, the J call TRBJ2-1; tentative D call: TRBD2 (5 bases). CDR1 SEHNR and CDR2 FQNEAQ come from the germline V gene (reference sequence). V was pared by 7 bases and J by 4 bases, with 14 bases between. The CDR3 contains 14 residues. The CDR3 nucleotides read TGTGCCAGCACATGGACTGATTCATACAATGAGCAGTTCTTC. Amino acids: CASTWTDSYNEQFF.

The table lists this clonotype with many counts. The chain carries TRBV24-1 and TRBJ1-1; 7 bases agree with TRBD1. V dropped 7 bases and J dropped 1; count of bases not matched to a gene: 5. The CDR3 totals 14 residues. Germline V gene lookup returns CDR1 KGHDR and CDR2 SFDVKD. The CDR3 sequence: CATRGQDPNTEAFF. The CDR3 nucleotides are TGTGCCACCAGAGGACAGGACCCGAACACTGAAGCTTTCTTT.

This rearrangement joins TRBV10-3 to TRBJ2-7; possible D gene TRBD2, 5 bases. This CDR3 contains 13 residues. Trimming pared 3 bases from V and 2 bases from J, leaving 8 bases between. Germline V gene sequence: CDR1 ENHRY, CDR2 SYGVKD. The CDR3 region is CAISDGSPYEQYV. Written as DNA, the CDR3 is TGTGCCATCAGTGATGGGAGCCCCTACGAGCAGTACGTC.

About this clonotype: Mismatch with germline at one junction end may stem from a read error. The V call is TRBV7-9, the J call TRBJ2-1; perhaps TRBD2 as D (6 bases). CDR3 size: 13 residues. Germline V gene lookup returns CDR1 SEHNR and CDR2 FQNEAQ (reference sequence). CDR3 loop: CASSLAVGNEQFF. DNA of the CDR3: TGTGCCAGCAGTTTAGCGGTTGGGAATGAGCAGTTCTTC.

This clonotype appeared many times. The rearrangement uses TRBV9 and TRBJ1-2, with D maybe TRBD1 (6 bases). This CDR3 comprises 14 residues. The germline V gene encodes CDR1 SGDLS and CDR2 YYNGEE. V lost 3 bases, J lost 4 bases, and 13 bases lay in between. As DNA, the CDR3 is TGTGCCAGCAGCGAGCAGGGGAAGGCCTATGGCTACACCTTC. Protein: CASSEQGKAYGYTF.

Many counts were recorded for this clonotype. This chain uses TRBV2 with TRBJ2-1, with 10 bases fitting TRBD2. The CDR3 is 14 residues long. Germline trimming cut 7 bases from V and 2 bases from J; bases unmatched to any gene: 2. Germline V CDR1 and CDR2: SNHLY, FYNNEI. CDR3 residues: CASTGLAAYNEQFF. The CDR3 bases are TGTGCCAGCACCGGACTAGCGGCCTACAATGAGCAGTTCTTC.

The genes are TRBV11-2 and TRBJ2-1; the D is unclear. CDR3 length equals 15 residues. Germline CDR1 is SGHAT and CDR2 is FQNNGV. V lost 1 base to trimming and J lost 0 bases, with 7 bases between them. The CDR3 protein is CASSLALPSYNEQFF. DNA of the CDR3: TGTGCCAGCAGCTTAGCCCTGCCCTCCTACAATGAGCAGTTCTTC.

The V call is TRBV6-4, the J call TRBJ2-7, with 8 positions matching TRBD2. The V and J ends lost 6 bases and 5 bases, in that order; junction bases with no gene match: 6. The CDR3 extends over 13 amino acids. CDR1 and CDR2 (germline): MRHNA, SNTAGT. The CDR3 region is CASSNRGGDEQYV. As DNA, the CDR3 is TGTGCCAGCAGCAACCGGGGGGGGGACGAGCAGTACGTC.

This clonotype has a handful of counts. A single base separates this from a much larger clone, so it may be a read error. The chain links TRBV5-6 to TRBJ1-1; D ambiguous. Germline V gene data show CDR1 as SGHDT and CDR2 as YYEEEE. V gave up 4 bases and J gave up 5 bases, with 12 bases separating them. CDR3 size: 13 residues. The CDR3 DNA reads TGTGCCAGCAGCCCCATAGGGAGAACTGAAGCTTTCTTT. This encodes CASSPIGRTEAFF.

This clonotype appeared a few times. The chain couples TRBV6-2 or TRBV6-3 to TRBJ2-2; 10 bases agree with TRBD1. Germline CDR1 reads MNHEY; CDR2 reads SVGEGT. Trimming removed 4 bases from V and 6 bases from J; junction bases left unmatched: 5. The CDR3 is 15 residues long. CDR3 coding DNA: TGTGCCAGCAGTTCAACCGGGACAGGGGCCGGGGAGCTGTTTTTT. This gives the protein CASSSTGTGAGELFF.

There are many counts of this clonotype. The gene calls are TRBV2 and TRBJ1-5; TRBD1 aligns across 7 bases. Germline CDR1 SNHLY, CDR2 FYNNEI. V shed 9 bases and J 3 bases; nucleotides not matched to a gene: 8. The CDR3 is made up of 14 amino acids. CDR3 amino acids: CARAQGNLNQPQHF. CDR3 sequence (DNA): TGTGCCAGGGCACAGGGGAATCTCAATCAGCCCCAGCATTTT.

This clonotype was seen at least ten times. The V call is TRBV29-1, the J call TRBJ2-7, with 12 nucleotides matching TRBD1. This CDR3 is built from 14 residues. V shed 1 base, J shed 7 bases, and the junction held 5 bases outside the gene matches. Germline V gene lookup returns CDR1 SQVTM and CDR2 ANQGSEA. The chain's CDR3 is CSVEGDRGRREQYF. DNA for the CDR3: TGCAGCGTTGAAGGGGACAGGGGGCGTCGGGAGCAGTACTTC.